The rows below give T cell receptor beta chains drawn from one sample of a study of early T cells in non-severe SARS-CoV-2 infection. TCRdb reprocessed the 5' RACE reads via MiXCR and lists one record per CDR3 protein. The sample records 45,000 to 65,000 distinct CDR3 sequences, roughly 12% being singletons. The sample consisted of whole blood, taken at baseline. These receptor sequences come from an adult who was a healthcare worker with PCR-confirmed SARS-CoV-2 infection or an uninfected control (not recorded which). The CDR3 runs from the conserved cysteine through the conserved F or W. A D gene is named only where the DNA matches it firmly. Clone size appears in some rows only: once, few, many, or a class for an expanded clone.

j_gene: TRBJ1-2; v_gene: TRBV6-5; abundance: few; d_gene: -; CDR3nt: TGTGCCAGCAGTCAGCAATTTACAGGATCATATGGCTACACCTTC; CDR3aa: CASSQQFTGSYGYTF
j_gene: TRBJ2-1; v_gene: TRBV28; abundance: -; d_gene: TRBD2; CDR3nt: TGTGCCAGCAGTTTACTAGCGGGAGGCCAATCCCAGTTCTTC; CDR3aa: CASSLLAGGQSQFF
j_gene: TRBJ2-1; v_gene: TRBV6-2/TRBV6-3; abundance: -; d_gene: TRBD1; CDR3nt: TGTGCCAGCAGGGTCACAGGGGACAATGAGCAGTTCTTC; CDR3aa: CASRVTGDNEQFF
j_gene: TRBJ2-7; v_gene: TRBV6-6; abundance: -; d_gene: -; CDR3nt: TGTGCCAGCAGCCAGGGACGGTCTGAGGAGCAGTACTTC; CDR3aa: CASSQGRSEEQYF
j_gene: TRBJ2-7; v_gene: TRBV6-2/TRBV6-3; abundance: many; d_gene: -; CDR3nt: TGTGCCAGCAGTTACCCGAGAGGGGCAGGGAGTATCTACGAGCAGTACTTC; CDR3aa: CASSYPRGAGSIYEQYF
j_gene: TRBJ1-1; v_gene: TRBV28; abundance: many; d_gene: -; CDR3nt: TGTGCCAGCAGTCTACCCAATAGGGTGAACACTGAAGCTTTCTTT; CDR3aa: CASSLPNRVNTEAFF
j_gene: TRBJ1-1; v_gene: TRBV10-3; abundance: many; d_gene: -; CDR3nt: TGTGCCATCAGTGTCGGAGGGGCGAACACTGAAGCTTTCTTT; CDR3aa: CAISVGGANTEAFF
j_gene: TRBJ2-1; v_gene: TRBV6-5; abundance: many; d_gene: -; CDR3nt: TGTGCCAGCAGCCCTCTCCTTAGGACTGCCTACAATGAGCAGTTCTTC; CDR3aa: CASSPLLRTAYNEQFF
j_gene: TRBJ2-2; v_gene: TRBV10-3; abundance: -; d_gene: TRBD2; CDR3nt: TGTGCCATCACGACACGGGAGGACGGGGAGCTGTTTTTT; CDR3aa: CAITTREDGELFF
j_gene: TRBJ2-7; v_gene: TRBV18; abundance: few; d_gene: TRBD1; CDR3nt: TGTGCCAGCTCAGAATACGACAGGGGGCGGTACAACGAGCAGTACTTC; CDR3aa: CASSEYDRGRYNEQYF
j_gene: TRBJ2-1; v_gene: TRBV3-1; abundance: -; d_gene: -; CDR3nt: TGTGCCAGCCGAAATTCGAATGAGCAGTTCTTC; CDR3aa: CASRNSNEQFF
j_gene: TRBJ2-7; v_gene: TRBV3-1; abundance: many; d_gene: -; CDR3nt: TGTGCCAGCAGCCAAGAAGGAATCTACGAGCAGTACTTC; CDR3aa: CASSQEGIYEQYF
j_gene: TRBJ1-2; v_gene: TRBV5-6; abundance: few; d_gene: -; CDR3nt: TGTGCCAGCACCATCTCGAGTGGGACACACTATGGCTACACCTTC; CDR3aa: CASTISSGTHYGYTF
j_gene: TRBJ2-6; v_gene: TRBV18; abundance: -; d_gene: -; CDR3nt: TGTGCCAGCTCACTCGACCGTCCCTCTGGGGCCAACGTCCTGACTTTC; CDR3aa: CASSLDRPSGANVLTF
j_gene: TRBJ2-7; v_gene: TRBV2; abundance: once; d_gene: -; CDR3nt: TGTGCCGGGAACAGGGATCTCGACGAGCAGTACTTC; CDR3aa: CAGNRDLDEQYF
j_gene: TRBJ1-1; v_gene: TRBV18; abundance: -; d_gene: TRBD1; CDR3nt: TGTGCCAGCTCACCGGGACAGGGCTATCGGACTGAAGCTTTCTTT; CDR3aa: CASSPGQGYRTEAFF
j_gene: TRBJ1-2; v_gene: TRBV7-2; abundance: few; d_gene: TRBD1; CDR3nt: TGTGCCAGCAGCTCCTTCGGACAGGGAGTTTTTGGCTACACCTTC; CDR3aa: CASSSFGQGVFGYTF
j_gene: TRBJ2-7; v_gene: TRBV7-2; abundance: few; d_gene: -; CDR3nt: TGTGCCAGCAGCTTGGGATACACCTACGAGCAGTACTTC; CDR3aa: CASSLGYTYEQYF
j_gene: TRBJ2-3; v_gene: TRBV4-1; abundance: few; d_gene: TRBD1; CDR3nt: TGCGCCAGCAGCCAAGTGGGCAGGGGGCGCGGTATAGATACGCAGTATTTT; CDR3aa: CASSQVGRGRGIDTQYF
j_gene: TRBJ1-5; v_gene: TRBV5-5; abundance: many; d_gene: -; CDR3nt: TGTGCCAGCAGCTTGTACCGGGAGAATCAGCCCCAGCATTTT; CDR3aa: CASSLYRENQPQHF
j_gene: TRBJ1-6; v_gene: TRBV11-2; abundance: many; d_gene: TRBD1; CDR3nt: TGTGCCAGCAGCTCCCTTCAGTGGGACAGGGAAAAACGGTTAGCTCGTTCACCCCTCCACTTT; CDR3aa: CASSSLQWDREKRLARSPLHF
j_gene: TRBJ1-4; v_gene: TRBV18; abundance: few; d_gene: -; CDR3nt: TGTGCCAGCTCACCAGGGCAGGGGAGTGAAAAACTGTTTTTT; CDR3aa: CASSPGQGSEKLFF
j_gene: TRBJ2-1; v_gene: TRBV18; abundance: few; d_gene: -; CDR3nt: TGTGCCAGCTCACCACTTACCCGGAACAATGAGCAGTTCTTC; CDR3aa: CASSPLTRNNEQFF
j_gene: TRBJ2-3; v_gene: TRBV6-2/TRBV6-3; abundance: -; d_gene: TRBD1; CDR3nt: TGTGCCAGCAGTTACCAGGGGGGCACAGATACGCAGTATTTT; CDR3aa: CASSYQGGTDTQYF
j_gene: TRBJ1-5; v_gene: TRBV11-2; abundance: few; d_gene: -; CDR3nt: TGTGCCAGCAGCTTGACGCAGGTTAATCAGCCCCAGCATTTT; CDR3aa: CASSLTQVNQPQHF
j_gene: TRBJ1-2; v_gene: TRBV6-1; abundance: -; d_gene: TRBD1; CDR3nt: TGTGCCAGCAGCGGGCTCGGACAGGAATCTGGCTACACCTTC; CDR3aa: CASSGLGQESGYTF
j_gene: TRBJ2-2; v_gene: TRBV4-1; abundance: many; d_gene: -; CDR3nt: TGCGCCAGCAGCCAAGAAGACGCGAACACCGGGGAGCTGTTTTTT; CDR3aa: CASSQEDANTGELFF
j_gene: TRBJ2-1; v_gene: TRBV3-1; abundance: few; d_gene: -; CDR3nt: TGTGCCAGCAGCCTTCGACTGCAGAGCTCCTACAATGAGCAGTTCTTC; CDR3aa: CASSLRLQSSYNEQFF
j_gene: TRBJ2-3; v_gene: TRBV28; abundance: few; d_gene: -; CDR3nt: TGTGCCAGCAGCCGCATTGGGGGTAACACAGATACGCAGTATTTT; CDR3aa: CASSRIGGNTDTQYF
j_gene: TRBJ2-3; v_gene: TRBV10-3; abundance: few; d_gene: -; CDR3nt: TGTGCCATCAGTGCGGGGACATCAGAATCTACGCAGTATTTT; CDR3aa: CAISAGTSESTQYF
j_gene: TRBJ2-3; v_gene: TRBV12-3/TRBV12-4; abundance: few; d_gene: -; CDR3nt: TGTGCCAGCAGTATTATTGATACGCAGTATTTT; CDR3aa: CASSIIDTQYF
j_gene: TRBJ2-2; v_gene: TRBV4-3; abundance: few; d_gene: -; CDR3nt: TGCGCCAGCAGCCACGGGACCCGAGATCCCACCGGGGAGCTGTTTTTT; CDR3aa: CASSHGTRDPTGELFF
j_gene: TRBJ2-7; v_gene: TRBV11-2; abundance: few; d_gene: -; CDR3nt: TGTGCCAGCAGCAAGACTTACGAGCAGTACTTC; CDR3aa: CASSKTYEQYF
j_gene: TRBJ1-2; v_gene: TRBV7-2; abundance: many; d_gene: TRBD1; CDR3nt: TGTGCCAGCAGCTCGACAGGGGGAGTTGGCTATGGCTACACCTTC; CDR3aa: CASSSTGGVGYGYTF
j_gene: TRBJ1-1; v_gene: TRBV7-9; abundance: -; d_gene: TRBD1; CDR3nt: TGTGCCAGCAGCTTTACAGGGGGTACTGAAGCTTTCTTT; CDR3aa: CASSFTGGTEAFF
j_gene: TRBJ2-2; v_gene: TRBV7-6; abundance: -; d_gene: -; CDR3nt: TGTGCCAGCAGCCCCACCGCGGGGATCACCGGGGAGCTGTTTTTT; CDR3aa: CASSPTAGITGELFF
j_gene: TRBJ2-1; v_gene: TRBV7-2; abundance: few; d_gene: -; CDR3nt: TGTGCCAGCAGCTTAGCCAGGGTCAATGAGCAGTTCTTC; CDR3aa: CASSLARVNEQFF
j_gene: TRBJ2-2; v_gene: TRBV7-6; abundance: many; d_gene: -; CDR3nt: TGTGCCAGCAGCCGCACCTTCCCCTCTGGGGGAGGAGCGAACACCGGGGAGCTGTTTTTT; CDR3aa: CASSRTFPSGGGANTGELFF
j_gene: TRBJ1-6; v_gene: TRBV20-1; abundance: few; d_gene: -; CDR3nt: TGCAGTGCTAGAGATTCCAGTTCCTATAATTCACCCCTCCACTTT; CDR3aa: CSARDSSSYNSPLHF
j_gene: TRBJ2-3; v_gene: TRBV7-2; abundance: few; d_gene: -; CDR3nt: TGTGCCAGCAGCTTAGTTGCCCCACTGGATACGCAGTATTTT; CDR3aa: CASSLVAPLDTQYF
j_gene: TRBJ1-5; v_gene: TRBV12-3/TRBV12-4; abundance: -; d_gene: -; CDR3nt: TGTGCCAGCAGCGGGCGGGACACTCAGCCCCAGCATTTT; CDR3aa: CASSGRDTQPQHF
j_gene: TRBJ2-1; v_gene: TRBV7-8; abundance: -; d_gene: TRBD2; CDR3nt: TGTGCCAGCAGCTCAGGGACTAGCGGGAGTTACAATGAGCAGTTCTTC; CDR3aa: CASSSGTSGSYNEQFF
j_gene: TRBJ2-1; v_gene: TRBV7-2; abundance: few; d_gene: -; CDR3nt: TGTGCCAGCAGCCTAGGTCGGTGGTCCTACAATGAGCAGTTCTTC; CDR3aa: CASSLGRWSYNEQFF
j_gene: TRBJ1-1; v_gene: TRBV5-4; abundance: many; d_gene: -; CDR3nt: TGTGCCAGCAGCTTAGACAGGCGAAACACTGAAGCTTTCTTT; CDR3aa: CASSLDRRNTEAFF
j_gene: TRBJ2-5; v_gene: TRBV20-1; abundance: many; d_gene: TRBD2; CDR3nt: TGCAGTGCTAGAGACCTGAGGCTAGCGGAAGAGACCCAGTACTTC; CDR3aa: CSARDLRLAEETQYF
j_gene: TRBJ1-6; v_gene: TRBV18; abundance: -; d_gene: -; CDR3nt: TGTGCCAGCTCACGAACGGGTATCCCCCCATCGCCCCTCCACTTT; CDR3aa: CASSRTGIPPSPLHF
j_gene: TRBJ1-6; v_gene: TRBV18; abundance: few; d_gene: -; CDR3nt: TGTGCCAGCTCATCGGACAGAAAAAAAGCACCCCTCCACTTT; CDR3aa: CASSSDRKKAPLHF
j_gene: TRBJ2-1; v_gene: TRBV4-3; abundance: many; d_gene: -; CDR3nt: TGCGCCAGCAGCCTGAGTTTCCTAGCCGGAGGGAATGAGCAGTTCTTC; CDR3aa: CASSLSFLAGGNEQFF
j_gene: TRBJ1-2; v_gene: TRBV20-1; abundance: few; d_gene: -; CDR3nt: TGCAGTGCTAGAGATCTCGGCAGATCTAACTATGGCTACACCTTC; CDR3aa: CSARDLGRSNYGYTF
j_gene: TRBJ1-3; v_gene: TRBV28; abundance: few; d_gene: -; CDR3nt: TGTGCCAGCACTCTCCGGCTGGGGGGCTTTGGAAACACCATATATTTT; CDR3aa: CASTLRLGGFGNTIYF
j_gene: TRBJ2-1; v_gene: TRBV6-1; abundance: few; d_gene: TRBD1; CDR3nt: TGTGCCAGCTCTTGGGACAGGGGTAGCGGGAATGAGCAGTTCTTC; CDR3aa: CASSWDRGSGNEQFF
j_gene: TRBJ2-2; v_gene: TRBV12-3/TRBV12-4; abundance: many; d_gene: -; CDR3nt: TGTGCCAGCCTTTTCGGGATCGGAGCGGACACCGGGGAGCTGTTTTTT; CDR3aa: CASLFGIGADTGELFF
j_gene: TRBJ2-3; v_gene: TRBV12-3/TRBV12-4; abundance: many; d_gene: -; CDR3nt: TGTGCCAGCAGTCCGGGCGGGAGCACAGATACGCAGTATTTT; CDR3aa: CASSPGGSTDTQYF
j_gene: TRBJ2-3; v_gene: TRBV20-1; abundance: many; d_gene: TRBD2; CDR3nt: TGCAGTGCTAGTTTAGCGGGAGGGAACACAGATACGCAGTATTTT; CDR3aa: CSASLAGGNTDTQYF
j_gene: TRBJ2-3; v_gene: TRBV29-1; abundance: few; d_gene: -; CDR3nt: TGCAGCGCCGGAGGGGTCAATGATGCAGATACGCAGTATTTT; CDR3aa: CSAGGVNDADTQYF
j_gene: TRBJ1-5; v_gene: TRBV7-2; abundance: few; d_gene: TRBD1; CDR3nt: TGTGCCAGCAGCACCCGAACAGGGGTTTACAATCAGCCCCAGCATTTT; CDR3aa: CASSTRTGVYNQPQHF
j_gene: TRBJ2-1; v_gene: TRBV11-2; abundance: -; d_gene: -; CDR3nt: TGTGCCAGCAGCTTAGTTAGTACTAGCCAATACAATGAGCAGTTCTTC; CDR3aa: CASSLVSTSQYNEQFF
j_gene: TRBJ1-6; v_gene: TRBV7-2; abundance: many; d_gene: -; CDR3nt: TGTGCCAGCAGCTTAGGCGGGCGTTCGCTCTCAACCTCACCCCTCCACTTT; CDR3aa: CASSLGGRSLSTSPLHF
j_gene: TRBJ2-1; v_gene: TRBV7-8; abundance: -; d_gene: TRBD2; CDR3nt: TGTGCCAGCAGCTTACTAGCGGTGTACAATGAGCAGTTCTTC; CDR3aa: CASSLLAVYNEQFF